This T cell receptor (beta chain) is drawn from a study of T cells after yellow fever vaccination. Universal primer sites and UMIs were introduced during 5'RACE template-switching synthesis of TCR cDNA. TCRdb passed the 5' RACE reads through MiXCR, listing each CDR3 protein once. The profile covers around 310,000 distinct CDR3 sequences, with roughly 3.5% appearing a single time and around 24% taken by the ten largest. With 6 bases clipped from V and 2 bases from J, the junction kept 6 bases outside the gene matches. This CDR3 is built from 15 residues. Germline-derived CDR1 and CDR2 are MNHEY and SVGEGT.

The receptor was isolated from a man aged 18 to 35 who received the YFV17D yellow fever vaccine. The sequences come from PBMCs, collected on the day of the yellow fever booster vaccination. The gene calls are TRBV6-2 or TRBV6-3 and TRBJ2-5; 10 bases agree with TRBD2. In DNA form, the CDR3 reads TGTGCCAGCAGGACCTGGACTAGCGGACAAGAGACCCAGTACTTC. Translation gives CASRTWTSGQETQYF.